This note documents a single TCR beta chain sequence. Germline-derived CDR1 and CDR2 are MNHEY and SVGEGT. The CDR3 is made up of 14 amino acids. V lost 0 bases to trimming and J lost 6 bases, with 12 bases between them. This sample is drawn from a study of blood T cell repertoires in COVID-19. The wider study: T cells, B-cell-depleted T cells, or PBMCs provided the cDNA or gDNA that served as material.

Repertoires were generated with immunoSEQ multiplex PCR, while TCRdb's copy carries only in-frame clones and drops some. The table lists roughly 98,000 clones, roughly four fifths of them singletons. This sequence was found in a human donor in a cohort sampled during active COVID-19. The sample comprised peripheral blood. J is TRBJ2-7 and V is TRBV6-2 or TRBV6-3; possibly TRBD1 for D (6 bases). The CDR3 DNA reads TGTGCCAGCAGTTACTCGAACACAGGGCCCGAGCAGTACTTC. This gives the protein CASSYSNTGPEQYF.